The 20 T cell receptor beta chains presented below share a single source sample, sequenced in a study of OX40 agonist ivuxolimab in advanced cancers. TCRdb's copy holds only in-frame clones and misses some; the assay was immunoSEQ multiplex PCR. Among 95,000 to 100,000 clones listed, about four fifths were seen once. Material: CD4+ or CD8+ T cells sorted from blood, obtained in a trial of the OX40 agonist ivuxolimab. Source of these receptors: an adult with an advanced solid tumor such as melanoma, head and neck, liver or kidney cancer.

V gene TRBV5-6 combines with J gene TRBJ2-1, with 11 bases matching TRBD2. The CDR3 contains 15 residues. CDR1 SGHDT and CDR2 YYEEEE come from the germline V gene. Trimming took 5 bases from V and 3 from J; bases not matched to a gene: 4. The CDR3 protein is CASRELAGGYNEQFF. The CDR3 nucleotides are TGTGCCAGCAGGGAGCTAGCGGGAGGCTACAATGAGCAGTTCTTC.

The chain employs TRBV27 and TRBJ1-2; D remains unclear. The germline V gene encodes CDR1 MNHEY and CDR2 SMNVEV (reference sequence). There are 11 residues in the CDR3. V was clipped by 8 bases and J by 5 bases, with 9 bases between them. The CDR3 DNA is TGTGCCAGCCCCCACAGATATGGCTACACCTTC. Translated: CASPHRYGYTF.

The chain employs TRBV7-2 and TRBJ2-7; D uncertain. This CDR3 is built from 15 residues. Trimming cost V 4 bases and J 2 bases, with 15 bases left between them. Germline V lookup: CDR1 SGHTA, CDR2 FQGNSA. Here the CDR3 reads CASSSRVGTTYEQYF. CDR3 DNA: TGTGCCAGCAGCTCCCGGGTGGGCACTACCTACGAGCAGTACTTC.

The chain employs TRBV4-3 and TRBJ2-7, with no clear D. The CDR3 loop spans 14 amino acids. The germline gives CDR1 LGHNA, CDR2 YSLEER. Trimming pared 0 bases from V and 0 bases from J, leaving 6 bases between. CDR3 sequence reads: CASSQEAISYEQYF. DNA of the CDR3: TGCGCCAGCAGCCAAGAGGCCATCTCCTACGAGCAGTACTTC.

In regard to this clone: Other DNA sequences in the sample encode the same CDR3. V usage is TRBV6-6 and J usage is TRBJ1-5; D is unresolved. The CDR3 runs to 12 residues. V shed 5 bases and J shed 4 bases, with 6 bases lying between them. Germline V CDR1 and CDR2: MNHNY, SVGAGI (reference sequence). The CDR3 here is CASSSNNQPQHF. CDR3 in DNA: TGTGCCAGCAGTAGCAATAATCAGCCCCAGCATTTT.

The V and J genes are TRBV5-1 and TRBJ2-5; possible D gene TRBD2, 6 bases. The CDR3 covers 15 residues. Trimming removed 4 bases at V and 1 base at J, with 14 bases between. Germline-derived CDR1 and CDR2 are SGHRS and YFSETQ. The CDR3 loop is CASSKSSSGQETQYF. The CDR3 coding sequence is TGCGCCAGCAGCAAGTCCAGTAGCGGCCAAGAGACCCAGTACTTC.

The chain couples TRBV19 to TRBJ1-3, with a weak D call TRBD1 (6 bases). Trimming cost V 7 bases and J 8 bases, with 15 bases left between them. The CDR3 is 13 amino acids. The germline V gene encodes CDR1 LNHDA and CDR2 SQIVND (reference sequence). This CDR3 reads CASINRRGYTIYF. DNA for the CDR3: TGTGCCAGTATCAACCGCAGGGGATACACCATATATTTT.

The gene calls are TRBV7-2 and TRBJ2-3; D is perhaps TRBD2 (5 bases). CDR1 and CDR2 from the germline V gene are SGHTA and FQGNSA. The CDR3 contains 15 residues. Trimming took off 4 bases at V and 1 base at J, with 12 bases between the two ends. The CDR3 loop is CASSSALARTDTQYF. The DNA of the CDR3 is TGTGCCAGCAGCTCCGCTTTAGCGCGCACAGATACGCAGTATTTT. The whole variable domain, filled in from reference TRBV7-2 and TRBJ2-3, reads GAGVSQSPSNKVTEKGKDVELRCDPISGHTALYWYRQSLGQGLEFLIYFQGNSAPDKSGLPSDRFSAERTGGSVSTLTIQRTQQEDSAVYLCASSSALARTDTQYFGPGTRLTVL.

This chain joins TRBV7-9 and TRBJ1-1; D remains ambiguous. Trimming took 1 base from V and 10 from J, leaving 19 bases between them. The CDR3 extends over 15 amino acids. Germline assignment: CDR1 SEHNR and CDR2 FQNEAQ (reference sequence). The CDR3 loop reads CASSLGVSIGMAAFF. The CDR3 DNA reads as TGTGCCAGCAGCTTAGGAGTTAGTATAGGGATGGCAGCTTTCTTT.

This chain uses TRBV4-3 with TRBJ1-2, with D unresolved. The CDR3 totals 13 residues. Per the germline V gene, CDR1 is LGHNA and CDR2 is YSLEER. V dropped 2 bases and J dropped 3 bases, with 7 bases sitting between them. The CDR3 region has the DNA TGCGCCAGCAGCCAATCGTCGGACTATGGCTACACCTTC. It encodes CASSQSSDYGYTF.

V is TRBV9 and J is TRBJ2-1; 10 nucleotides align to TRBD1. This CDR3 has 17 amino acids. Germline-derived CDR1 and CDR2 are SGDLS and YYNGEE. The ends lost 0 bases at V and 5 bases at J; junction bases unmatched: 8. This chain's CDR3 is CASSVGQKGQGNNEQFF. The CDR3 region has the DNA TGTGCCAGCAGCGTAGGTCAAAAGGGACAGGGGAACAATGAGCAGTTCTTC.

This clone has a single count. The CDR3, as DNA: TGCGCCAGCAGCTCGAGGGGGCAGGTCGATCGGCAGTACTTC. Translation: CASSSRGQVDRQYF. V gene TRBV4-3 combines with J gene TRBJ2-7, with 7 positions matching TRBD1. The CDR3 runs to 14 residues. Germline values: CDR1 LGHNA, CDR2 YSLEER. J lost 9 bases, V lost 5 bases, and 13 bases had no gene match.

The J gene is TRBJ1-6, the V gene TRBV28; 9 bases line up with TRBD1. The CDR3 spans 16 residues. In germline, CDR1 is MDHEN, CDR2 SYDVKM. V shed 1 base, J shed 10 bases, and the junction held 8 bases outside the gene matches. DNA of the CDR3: TGTGCCAGCAGTTTATATGACAGGGGGAGAGGGTCACCCCTCCACTTT. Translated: CASSLYDRGRGSPLHF.

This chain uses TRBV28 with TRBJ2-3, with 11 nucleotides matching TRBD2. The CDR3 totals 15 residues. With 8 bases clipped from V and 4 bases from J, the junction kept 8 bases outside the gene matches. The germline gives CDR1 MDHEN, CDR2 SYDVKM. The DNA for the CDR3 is TGTGCCAGCGCCGGGGCTAGCGGGAGGTCAGATACGCAGTATTTT. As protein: CASAGASGRSDTQYF.

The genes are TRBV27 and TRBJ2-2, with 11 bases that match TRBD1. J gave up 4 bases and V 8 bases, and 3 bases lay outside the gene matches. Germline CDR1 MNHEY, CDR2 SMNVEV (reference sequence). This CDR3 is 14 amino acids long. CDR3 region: CASVGTGGTGELFF. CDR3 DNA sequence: TGTGCCAGCGTTGGGACAGGGGGCACCGGGGAGCTGTTTTTT.

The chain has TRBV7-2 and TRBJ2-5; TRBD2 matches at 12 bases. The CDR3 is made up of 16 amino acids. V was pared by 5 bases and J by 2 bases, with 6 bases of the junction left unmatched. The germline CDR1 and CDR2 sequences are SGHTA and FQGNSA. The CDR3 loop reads CASSRRLAGVQETQYF. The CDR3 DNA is TGTGCCAGCAGCCGACGACTAGCGGGGGTACAAGAGACCCAGTACTTC.

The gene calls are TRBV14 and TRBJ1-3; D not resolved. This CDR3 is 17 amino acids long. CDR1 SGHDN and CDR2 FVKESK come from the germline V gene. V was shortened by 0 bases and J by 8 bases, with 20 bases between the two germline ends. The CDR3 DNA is TGTGCCAGCAGCCAAGATCCTAACACCAAATGGAGAGACACCATATATTTT. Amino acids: CASSQDPNTKWRDTIYF.

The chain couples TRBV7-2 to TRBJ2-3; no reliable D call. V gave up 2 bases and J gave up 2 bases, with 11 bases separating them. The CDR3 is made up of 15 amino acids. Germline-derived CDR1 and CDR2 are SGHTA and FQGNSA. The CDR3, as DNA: TGTGCCAGCAGCTTATACAAAGACGCCACAGATACGCAGTATTTT. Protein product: CASSLYKDATDTQYF.

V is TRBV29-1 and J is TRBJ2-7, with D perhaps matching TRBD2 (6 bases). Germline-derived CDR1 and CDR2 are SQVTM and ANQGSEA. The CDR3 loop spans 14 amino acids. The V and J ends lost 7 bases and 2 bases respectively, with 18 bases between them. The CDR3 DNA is TGCAGCGCCGTAAGGGACTGGGGGACCTACGAGCAGTACTTC. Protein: CSAVRDWGTYEQYF.

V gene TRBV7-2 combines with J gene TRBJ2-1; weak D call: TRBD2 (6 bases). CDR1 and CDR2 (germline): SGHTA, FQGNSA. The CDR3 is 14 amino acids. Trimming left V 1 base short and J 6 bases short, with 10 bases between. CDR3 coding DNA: TGTGCCAGCAGCTTAGGTCCCGGGGGCAATGAGCAGTTCTTC. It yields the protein CASSLGPGGNEQFF.